This T cell receptor beta chain was observed in a study of blood T cell repertoires in COVID-19. Study summary: Acute-phase and convalescent COVID-19 samples originated in the United States, Italy and Spain. From T cells, B-cell-depleted T cells, or PBMCs came the material, which was cDNA or gDNA.

Original analysis: Reference gene primer amplification in the assay estimated nucleated cell counts. Sequencing used immunoSEQ multiplex PCR; TCRdb keeps in-frame clones, though not all of them. From that table come the V and J calls and clone size; the DNA was used to work out D and trimming. The profile covers 200,000 to 250,000 clones, with 70% to 90% appearing a single time and about an eighth taken by the ten largest. Trimming stripped 2 bases from V and 2 bases from J, with 13 bases between. In germline, CDR1 is SQVTM, CDR2 ANQGSEA. The CDR3 totals 14 residues. This clone has a single count. The specimen sequenced was peripheral blood. The J gene is TRBJ2-7, the V gene TRBV29-1; D might be TRBD1 (6 bases). The sequence derives from a young woman who had recovered from COVID-19. The CDR3 here is CSVEYGTGTYEQYF. CDR3 nucleotide sequence: TGCAGCGTTGAATACGGTACAGGGACCTACGAGCAGTACTTC.